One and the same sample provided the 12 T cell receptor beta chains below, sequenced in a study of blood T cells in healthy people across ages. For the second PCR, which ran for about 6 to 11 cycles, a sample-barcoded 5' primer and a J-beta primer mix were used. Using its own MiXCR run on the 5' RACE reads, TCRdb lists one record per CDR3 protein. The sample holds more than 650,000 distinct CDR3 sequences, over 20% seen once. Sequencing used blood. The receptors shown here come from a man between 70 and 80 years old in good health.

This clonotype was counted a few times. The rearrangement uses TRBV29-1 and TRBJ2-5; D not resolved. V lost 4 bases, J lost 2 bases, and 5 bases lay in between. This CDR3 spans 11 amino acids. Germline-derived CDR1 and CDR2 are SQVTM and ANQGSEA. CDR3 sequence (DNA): TGCAGCGTTGCAAAACAAGAGACCCAGTACTTC. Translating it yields CSVAKQETQYF.

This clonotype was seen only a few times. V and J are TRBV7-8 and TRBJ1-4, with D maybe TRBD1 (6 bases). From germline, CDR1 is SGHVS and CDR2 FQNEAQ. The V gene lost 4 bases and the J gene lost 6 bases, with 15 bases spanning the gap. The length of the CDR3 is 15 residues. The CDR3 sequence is CASSSGRGGDEKLFF. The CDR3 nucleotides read TGTGCCAGCAGCTCGGGGAGGGGGGGTGATGAAAAACTGTTTTTT.

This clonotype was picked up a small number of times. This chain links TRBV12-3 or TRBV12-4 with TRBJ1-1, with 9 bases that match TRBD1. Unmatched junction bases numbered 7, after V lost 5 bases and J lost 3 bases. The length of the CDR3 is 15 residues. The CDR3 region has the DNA TGTGCCAGCAGTATTCGGACAGGGGTTGACACTGAAGCTTTCTTT. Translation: CASSIRTGVDTEAFF.

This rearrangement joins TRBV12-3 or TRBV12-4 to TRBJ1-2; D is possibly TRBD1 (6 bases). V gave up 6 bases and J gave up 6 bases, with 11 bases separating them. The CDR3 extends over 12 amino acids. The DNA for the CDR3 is TGTGCCAGCAGGGTGGACAGCCATGGCTACACCTTC. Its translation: CASRVDSHGYTF.

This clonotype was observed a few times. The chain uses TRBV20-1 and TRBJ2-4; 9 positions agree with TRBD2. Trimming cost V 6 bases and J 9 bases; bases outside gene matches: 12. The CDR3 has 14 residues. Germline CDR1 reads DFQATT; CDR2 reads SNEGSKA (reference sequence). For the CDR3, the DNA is TGCAGTGCGAACCGCGGGACTAGCTCTGGCATTCAGTACTTC. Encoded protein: CSANRGTSSGIQYF.

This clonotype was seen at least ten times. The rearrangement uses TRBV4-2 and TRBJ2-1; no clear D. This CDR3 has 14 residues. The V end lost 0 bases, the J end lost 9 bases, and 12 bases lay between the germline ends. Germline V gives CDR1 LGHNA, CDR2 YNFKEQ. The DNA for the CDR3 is TGTGCCAGCAGCCAAGAAGGGCCCCCAGGTGAGCAGTTCTTC. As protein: CASSQEGPPGEQFF.

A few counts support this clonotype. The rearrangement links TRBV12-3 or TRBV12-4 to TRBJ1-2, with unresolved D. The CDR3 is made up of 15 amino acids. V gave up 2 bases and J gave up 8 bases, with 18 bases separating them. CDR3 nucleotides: TGTGCCAGCAGTTTAAGGCCCGACTCAATCAACGGCTACACCTTC. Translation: CASSLRPDSINGYTF.

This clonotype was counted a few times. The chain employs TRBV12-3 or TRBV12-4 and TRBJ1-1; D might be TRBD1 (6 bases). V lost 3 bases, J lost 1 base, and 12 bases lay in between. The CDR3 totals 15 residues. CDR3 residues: CASSFGGRANTEAFF. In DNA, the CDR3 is TGTGCCAGCAGTTTTGGGGGGCGGGCGAACACTGAAGCTTTCTTT.

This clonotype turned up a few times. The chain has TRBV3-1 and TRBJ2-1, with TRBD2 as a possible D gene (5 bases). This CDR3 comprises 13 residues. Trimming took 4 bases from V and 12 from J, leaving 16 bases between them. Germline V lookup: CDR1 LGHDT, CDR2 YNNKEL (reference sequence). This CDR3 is CASSPQRSGGQFF. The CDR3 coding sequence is TGTGCCAGCAGCCCCCAGCGGTCAGGAGGGCAGTTCTTC.

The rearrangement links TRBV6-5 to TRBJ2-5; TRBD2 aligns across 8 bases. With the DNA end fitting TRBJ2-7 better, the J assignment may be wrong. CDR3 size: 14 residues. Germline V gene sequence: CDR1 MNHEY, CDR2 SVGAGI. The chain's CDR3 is CASSPRGGPYEQYF. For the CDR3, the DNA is TGTGCCAGCAGCCCACGGGGGGGACCCTACGAGCAGTACTTC.

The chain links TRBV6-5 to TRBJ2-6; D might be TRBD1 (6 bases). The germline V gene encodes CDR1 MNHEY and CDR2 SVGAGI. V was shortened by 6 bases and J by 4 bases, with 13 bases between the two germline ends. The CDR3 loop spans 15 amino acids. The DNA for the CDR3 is TGTGCCAGCAGACATGACAGGTCGGGGGCCAACGTCCTGACTTTC. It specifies CASRHDRSGANVLTF.

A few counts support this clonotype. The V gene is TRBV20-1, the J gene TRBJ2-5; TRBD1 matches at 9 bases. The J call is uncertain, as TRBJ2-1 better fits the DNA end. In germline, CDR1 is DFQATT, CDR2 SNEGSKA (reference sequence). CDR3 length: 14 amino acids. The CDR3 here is CSAPEQGALNEQFF. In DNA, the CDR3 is TGCAGTGCTCCCGAACAGGGGGCTTTGAATGAGCAGTTCTTC.